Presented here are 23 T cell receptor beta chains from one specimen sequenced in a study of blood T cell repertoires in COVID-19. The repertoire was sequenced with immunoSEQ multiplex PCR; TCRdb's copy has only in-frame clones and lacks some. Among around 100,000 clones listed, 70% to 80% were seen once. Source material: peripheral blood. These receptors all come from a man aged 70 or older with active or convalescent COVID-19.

CDR3: CASSPGTRGSYEQYF. In DNA form, the CDR3 reads TGCGCCAGCAGCCCCGGGACTAGGGGGAGCTACGAGCAGTACTTC. The chain couples TRBV5-1 to TRBJ2-7; 8 bases fit TRBD2. With V trimmed by 4 bases and J by 3 bases, 9 bases remained unmatched. The CDR3 has 15 amino acids. Germline assignment: CDR1 SGHRS and CDR2 YFSETQ. The full variable domain, with the rest looked up from reference TRBV5-1 and TRBJ2-7, is KAGVTQTPRYLIKTRGQQVTLSCSPISGHRSVSWYQQTPGQGLQFLFEYFSETQRNKGNFPGRFSGRQFSNSRSEMNVSTLELGDSALYLCASSPGTRGSYEQYFGPGTRLTVT.

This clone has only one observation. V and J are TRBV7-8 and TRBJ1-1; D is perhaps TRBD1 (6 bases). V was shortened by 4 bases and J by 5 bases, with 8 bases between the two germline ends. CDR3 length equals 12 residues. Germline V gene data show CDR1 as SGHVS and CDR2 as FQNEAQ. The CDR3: CASSYRDTEAFF. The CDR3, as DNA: TGTGCCAGCAGCTACAGGGATACTGAAGCTTTCTTT. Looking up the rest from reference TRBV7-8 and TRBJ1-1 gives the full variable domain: GAGVSQSPRYKVAKRGQDVALRCDPISGHVSLFWYQQALGQGPEFLTYFQNEAQLDKSGLPSDRFFAERPEGSVSTLKIQRTQQEDSAVYLCASSYRDTEAFFGQGTRLTVV.

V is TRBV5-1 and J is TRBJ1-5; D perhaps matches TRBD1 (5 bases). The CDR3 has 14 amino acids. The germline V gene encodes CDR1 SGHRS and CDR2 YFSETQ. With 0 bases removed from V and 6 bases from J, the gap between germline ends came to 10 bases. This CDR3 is CASSLGGVGQPQHF. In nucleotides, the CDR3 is TGCGCCAGCAGCTTGGGGGGGGTCGGTCAGCCCCAGCATTTT.

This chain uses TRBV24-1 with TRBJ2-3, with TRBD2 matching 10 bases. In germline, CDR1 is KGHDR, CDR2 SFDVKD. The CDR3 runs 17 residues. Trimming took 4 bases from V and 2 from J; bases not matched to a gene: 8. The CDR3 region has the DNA TGTGCCACCAGTGACCCTTCTAGCGGGAGACACACAGATACGCAGTATTTT. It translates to CATSDPSSGRHTDTQYF.

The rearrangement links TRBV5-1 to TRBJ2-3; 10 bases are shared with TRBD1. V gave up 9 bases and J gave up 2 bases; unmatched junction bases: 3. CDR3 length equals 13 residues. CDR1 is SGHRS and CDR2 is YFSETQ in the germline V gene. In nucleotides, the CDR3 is TGCGCCACTGGGACAGGGGACACAGATACGCAGTATTTT. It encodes CATGTGDTDTQYF.

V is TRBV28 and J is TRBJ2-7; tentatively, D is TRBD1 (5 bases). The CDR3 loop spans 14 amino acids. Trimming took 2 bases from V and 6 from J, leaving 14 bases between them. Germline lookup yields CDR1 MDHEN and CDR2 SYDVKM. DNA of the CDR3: TGTGCCAGCAGTTTACAGGGTCCCTCCCTCGAGCAGTACTTC. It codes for CASSLQGPSLEQYF.

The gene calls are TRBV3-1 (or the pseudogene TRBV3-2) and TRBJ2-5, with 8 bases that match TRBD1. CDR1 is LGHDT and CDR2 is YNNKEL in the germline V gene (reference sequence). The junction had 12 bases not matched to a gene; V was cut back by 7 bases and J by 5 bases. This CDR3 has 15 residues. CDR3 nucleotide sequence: TGTGCCAGCAAGCCCCAGGGGGCGCATCAGGAGACCCAGTACTTC. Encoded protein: CASKPQGAHQETQYF.

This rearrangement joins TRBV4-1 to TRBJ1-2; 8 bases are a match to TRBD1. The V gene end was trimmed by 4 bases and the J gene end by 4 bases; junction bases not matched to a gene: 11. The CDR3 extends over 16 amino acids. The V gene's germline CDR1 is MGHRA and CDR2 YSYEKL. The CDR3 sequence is CASSRTQGARTYGYTF. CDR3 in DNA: TGCGCCAGCAGCCGAACCCAGGGGGCGCGTACCTATGGCTACACCTTC.

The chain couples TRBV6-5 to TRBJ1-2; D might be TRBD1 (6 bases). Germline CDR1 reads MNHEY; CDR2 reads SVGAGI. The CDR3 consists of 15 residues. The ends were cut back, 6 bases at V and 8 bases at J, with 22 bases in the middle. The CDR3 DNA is TGTGCCAGCAGACCCTTTCGAGGGGCCCAGGGGGGCTACACCTTC. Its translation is CASRPFRGAQGGYTF.

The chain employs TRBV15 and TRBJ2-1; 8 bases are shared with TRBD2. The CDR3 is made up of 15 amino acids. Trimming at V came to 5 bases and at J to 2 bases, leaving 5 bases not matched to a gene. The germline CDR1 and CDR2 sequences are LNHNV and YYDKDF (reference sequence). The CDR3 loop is CATSRTAGAYNEQFF. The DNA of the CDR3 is TGTGCCACCAGCCGAACAGCGGGGGCCTACAATGAGCAGTTCTTC.

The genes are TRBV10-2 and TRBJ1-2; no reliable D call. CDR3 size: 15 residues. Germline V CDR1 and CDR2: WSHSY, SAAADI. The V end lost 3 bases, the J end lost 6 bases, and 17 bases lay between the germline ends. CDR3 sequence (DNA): TGCGCCAGCAGTGAAGTCAGCGCCGGCCTTGATGGCTACACCTTC. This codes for CASSEVSAGLDGYTF.

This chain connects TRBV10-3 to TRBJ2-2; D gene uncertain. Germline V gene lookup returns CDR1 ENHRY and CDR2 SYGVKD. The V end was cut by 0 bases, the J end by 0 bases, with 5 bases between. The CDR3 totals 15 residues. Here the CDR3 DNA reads TGTGCCATCAGTGAGTCGAGGCCGAACACCGGGGAGCTGTTTTTT. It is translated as CAISESRPNTGELFF.

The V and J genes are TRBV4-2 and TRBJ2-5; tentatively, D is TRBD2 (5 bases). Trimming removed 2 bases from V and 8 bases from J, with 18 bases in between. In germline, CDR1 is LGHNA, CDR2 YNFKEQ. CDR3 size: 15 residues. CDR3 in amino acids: CASSQFATITNTQYF. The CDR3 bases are TGTGCCAGCAGCCAATTTGCGACTATCACAAATACCCAGTACTTC.

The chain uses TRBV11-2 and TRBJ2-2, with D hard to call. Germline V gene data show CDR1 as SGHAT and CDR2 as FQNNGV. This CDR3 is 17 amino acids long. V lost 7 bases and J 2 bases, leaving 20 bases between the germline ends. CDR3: CASIPGLGSPNTGELFF. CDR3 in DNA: TGTGCCAGCATCCCTGGCCTGGGTAGCCCAAACACCGGGGAGCTGTTTTTT.

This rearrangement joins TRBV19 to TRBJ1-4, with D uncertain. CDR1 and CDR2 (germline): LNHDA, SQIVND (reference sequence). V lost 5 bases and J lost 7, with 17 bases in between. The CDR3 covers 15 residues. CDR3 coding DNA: TGTGCCAGTAGTCGTATATCCGGGAAAGGTGAAAAACTGTTTTTT. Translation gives CASSRISGKGEKLFF. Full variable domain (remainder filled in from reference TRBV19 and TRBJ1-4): DGGITQSPKYLFRKEGQNVTLSCEQNLNHDAMYWYRQDPGQGLRLIYYSQIVNDFQKGDIAEGYSVSREKKESFPLTVTSAQKNPTAFYLCASSRISGKGEKLFFGSGTQLSVL.

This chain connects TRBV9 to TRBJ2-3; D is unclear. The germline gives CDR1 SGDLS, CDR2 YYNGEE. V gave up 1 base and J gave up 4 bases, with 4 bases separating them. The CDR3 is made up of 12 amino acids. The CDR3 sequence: CASSVHADTQYF. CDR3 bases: TGTGCCAGCAGCGTACATGCAGATACGCAGTATTTT. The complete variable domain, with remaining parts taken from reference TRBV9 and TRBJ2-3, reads DSGVTQTPKHLITATGQRVTLRCSPRSGDLSVYWYQQSLDQGLQFLIQYYNGEERAKGNILERFSAQQFPDLHSELNLSSLELGDSALYFCASSVHADTQYFGPGTRLTVL.

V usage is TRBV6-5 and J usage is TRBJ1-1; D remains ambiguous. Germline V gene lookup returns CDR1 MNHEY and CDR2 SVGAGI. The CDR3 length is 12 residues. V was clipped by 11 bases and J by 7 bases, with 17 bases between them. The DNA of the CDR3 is TGTGCCCTACTCCGGCAGGACTTTGAAGCTTTCTTT. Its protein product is CALLRQDFEAFF.

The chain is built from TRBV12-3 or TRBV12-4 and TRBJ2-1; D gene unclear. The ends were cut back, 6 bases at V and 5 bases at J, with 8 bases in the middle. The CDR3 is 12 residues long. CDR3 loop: CASRTSDNEQFF. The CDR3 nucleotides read TGTGCCAGCAGGACTTCCGACAATGAGCAGTTCTTC.

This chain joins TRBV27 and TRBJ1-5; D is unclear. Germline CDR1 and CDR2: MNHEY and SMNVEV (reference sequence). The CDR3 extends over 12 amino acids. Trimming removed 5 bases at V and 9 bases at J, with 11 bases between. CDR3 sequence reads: CASSAPFRPQHF. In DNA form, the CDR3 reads TGTGCCAGCAGTGCCCCTTTTAGGCCCCAGCATTTT.

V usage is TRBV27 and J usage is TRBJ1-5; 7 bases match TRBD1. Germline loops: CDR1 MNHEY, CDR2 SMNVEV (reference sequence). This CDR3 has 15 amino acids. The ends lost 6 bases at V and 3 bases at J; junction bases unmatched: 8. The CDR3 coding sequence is TGTGCCAGCAGACGAGACAGGGCCGCCAATCAGCCCCAGCATTTT. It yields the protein CASRRDRAANQPQHF.

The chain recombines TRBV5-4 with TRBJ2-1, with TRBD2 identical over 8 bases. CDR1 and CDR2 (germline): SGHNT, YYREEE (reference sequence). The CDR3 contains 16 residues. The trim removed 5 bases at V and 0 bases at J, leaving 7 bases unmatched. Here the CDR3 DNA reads TGTGCCAGCAGTCCCAGCGGGGGTCCCTCCTACAATGAGCAGTTCTTC. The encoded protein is CASSPSGGPSYNEQFF. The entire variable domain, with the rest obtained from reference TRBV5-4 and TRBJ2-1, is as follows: ETGVTQSPTHLIKTRGQQVTLRCSSQSGHNTVSWYQQALGQGPQFIFQYYREEENGRGNFPPRFSGLQFPNYSSELNVNALELDDSALYLCASSPSGGPSYNEQFFGPGTRLTVL.

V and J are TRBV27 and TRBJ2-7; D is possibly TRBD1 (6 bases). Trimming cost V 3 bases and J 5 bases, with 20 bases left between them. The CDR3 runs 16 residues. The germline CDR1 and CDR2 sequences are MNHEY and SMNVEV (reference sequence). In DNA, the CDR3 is TGTGCCAGCAGTTTGGGGGCCAGTCCTAAGTTCGACGAGCAGTACTTC. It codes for CASSLGASPKFDEQYF.

For the CDR3, the DNA is TGTGCCAGCAGCTTGACAGGGCGGAACACTGAAGCTTTCTTT. It yields the protein CASSLTGRNTEAFF. The chain recombines TRBV11-2 with TRBJ1-1; 7 nucleotides match TRBD1. CDR1 SGHAT and CDR2 FQNNGV come from the germline V gene. The CDR3 is 14 amino acids. The V segment lost 3 bases and the J segment 1 base; nucleotides outside the gene matches: 2.